Listed here are 20 T cell receptor beta chains from one sample, sequenced in a study of early T cells in non-severe SARS-CoV-2 infection. TCRdb redid the calling of the 5' RACE reads with MiXCR, one entry per CDR3 protein. The sample includes 25,000 to 30,000 distinct CDR3 sequences, roughly 4% of them seen just once. The specimen was whole blood. The receptors stem from an adult who was a healthcare worker with PCR-confirmed SARS-CoV-2 infection or an uninfected control (not recorded which).

The chain links TRBV28 to TRBJ2-7; TRBD2 agrees at 11 bases. In germline, CDR1 is MDHEN, CDR2 SYDVKM. CDR3 size: 15 residues. V gave up 2 bases and J gave up 4 bases; unmatched junction bases: 4. CDR3 region: CASSLPTSGSYEQYF. The CDR3 region has the DNA TGTGCCAGCAGTTTACCAACTAGCGGGAGTTACGAGCAGTACTTC.

This clonotype was seen at least ten times. CDR3: CSAPIAGKNTDTQYF. DNA of the CDR3: TGCAGTGCTCCCATAGCGGGAAAAAACACAGATACGCAGTATTTT. The V call is TRBV20-1, the J call TRBJ2-3, with 8 positions matching TRBD2. CDR3 length equals 15 residues. With V trimmed by 5 bases and J by 2 bases, 9 bases remained unmatched. The V gene's germline CDR1 is DFQATT and CDR2 SNEGSKA (reference sequence).

The chain recombines TRBV11-2 with TRBJ2-7; 8 bases match TRBD2. This CDR3 has 15 amino acids. V gave up 2 bases and J gave up 2 bases; unmatched junction bases: 5. Germline V lookup: CDR1 SGHAT, CDR2 FQNNGV. The CDR3 nucleotides read TGTGCCAGCAGCTTAAGTAGCGGGGATACCTACGAGCAGTACTTC. Translated, it gives CASSLSSGDTYEQYF.

This clonotype was recorded only once. A much larger clone differs by one base, so this may be a read error. This chain uses TRBV7-3 with TRBJ2-2; tentatively, D is TRBD2 (5 bases). Germline CDR1 SGHTA, CDR2 FQGTGA. The CDR3 consists of 14 residues. The CDR3 nucleotides are TGTGTCAGCAGCTTAGAGGGCGGAACCGGGGAGCTGTTTTTT. Protein sequence: CVSSLEGGTGELFF.

At least ten counts were recorded for this clonotype. The chain recombines TRBV6-5 with TRBJ1-2, with D perhaps matching TRBD1 (6 bases). Trimming removed 2 bases at V and 3 bases at J, with 19 bases between. Germline loops: CDR1 MNHEY, CDR2 SVGAGI. The CDR3 extends over 17 amino acids. The CDR3 reads CASSYDRTAKGHYGYTF. The CDR3 nucleotides read TGTGCCAGCAGTTACGACCGGACAGCGAAGGGGCACTATGGCTACACCTTC.

This clonotype was recorded many times. This chain uses TRBV12-3 or TRBV12-4 with TRBJ1-5; D uncertain. Trimming took off 6 bases at V and 4 bases at J, with 7 bases between the two ends. The CDR3 is 12 residues long. The CDR3 sequence: CASSPQNQPQHF. In DNA form, the CDR3 reads TGTGCCAGCAGCCCTCAGAATCAGCCCCAGCATTTT.

This clonotype appeared many times. The chain couples TRBV15 to TRBJ2-5; possibly TRBD2 for D (5 bases). V lost 4 bases and J lost 6, with 15 bases in between. This CDR3 has 14 residues. Germline CDR1 and CDR2: LNHNV and YYDKDF (reference sequence). The DNA of the CDR3 is TGTGCCACCAGCACCTCGGCGAGGGAGAAGACCCAGTACTTC. Translation gives CATSTSAREKTQYF.

The genes are TRBV5-1 and TRBJ2-1; 12 positions match TRBD2. The CDR3 contains 16 residues. Per the germline V gene, CDR1 is SGHRS and CDR2 is YFSETQ. V shed 4 bases, J shed 8 bases, and the junction held 10 bases outside the gene matches. The DNA for the CDR3 is TGCGCCAGCAGCCTCCTGACTAGCGGGGGAAGGGATGAGCAGTTCTTC. Amino acids: CASSLLTSGGRDEQFF. The full variable domain, in which reference TRBV5-1 and TRBJ2-1 provide the parts outside the CDR3, is KAGVTQTPRYLIKTRGQQVTLSCSPISGHRSVSWYQQTPGQGLQFLFEYFSETQRNKGNFPGRFSGRQFSNSRSEMNVSTLELGDSALYLCASSLLTSGGRDEQFFGPGTRLTVL.

This clonotype was picked up many times. The chain couples TRBV2 to TRBJ2-3; 7 nucleotides agree with TRBD2. V lost 3 bases and J lost 0; bases outside the gene matches: 9. Germline V lookup: CDR1 SNHLY, CDR2 FYNNEI. The CDR3 is 17 amino acids. The CDR3 reads CASSEGRWGGSTDTQYF. CDR3 bases: TGTGCCAGCAGTGAGGGGCGCTGGGGAGGGAGCACAGATACGCAGTATTTT. Together with reference TRBV2 and TRBJ2-3, the CDR3 gives the full variable domain: EPEVTQTPSHQVTQMGQEVILRCVPISNHLYFYWYRQILGQKVEFLVSFYNNEISEKSEIFDDQFSVERPDGSNFTLKIRSTKLEDSAMYFCASSEGRWGGSTDTQYFGPGTRLTVL.

The chain is built from TRBV19 and TRBJ2-7; D perhaps matches TRBD1 (6 bases). The germline V gene has CDR1 LNHDA and CDR2 SQIVND (reference sequence). V was clipped by 1 base and J by 6 bases, with 10 bases between them. The CDR3 has 13 residues. DNA of the CDR3: TGTGCCAGTAGTATAGTCTGGGGGCGCGAGCAGTACTTC. Protein sequence: CASSIVWGREQYF. The variable domain in full, with the rest retrieved from reference TRBV19 and TRBJ2-7, is DGGITQSPKYLFRKEGQNVTLSCEQNLNHDAMYWYRQDPGQGLRLIYYSQIVNDFQKGDIAEGYSVSREKKESFPLTVTSAQKNPTAFYLCASSIVWGREQYFGPGTRLTVT.

This clonotype has ten or more counts. The chain has TRBV4-2 and TRBJ1-1; D is ambiguous. Trimming cost V 0 bases and J 6 bases, with 14 bases left between them. There are 15 residues in the CDR3. Germline V gene data show CDR1 as LGHNA and CDR2 as YNFKEQ. DNA for the CDR3: TGTGCCAGCAGCCAAGATTGGCGACCCCCCGCTGAAGCTTTCTTT. Translation gives CASSQDWRPPAEAFF.

This clonotype was counted between two and nine times. The rearrangement uses TRBV30 and TRBJ2-4, with 12 bases fitting TRBD2. Germline-derived CDR1 and CDR2 are GTSNPN and SVGIG (reference sequence). The CDR3 length is 18 residues. Losses at the gene ends were 0 bases for V and 1 base for J; bases not matched to a gene: 7. CDR3 residues: CAWSVLAGGLSAKNIQYF. The CDR3 DNA follows: TGTGCCTGGAGTGTACTAGCGGGGGGCCTCTCGGCCAAAAACATTCAGTACTTC. Drawing the rest from reference TRBV30 and TRBJ2-4, the complete variable domain is SQTIHQWPATLVQPVGSPLSLECTVEGTSNPNLYWYRQAAGRGLQLLFYSVGIGQISSEVPQNLSASRPQDRQFILSSKKLLLSDSGFYLCAWSVLAGGLSAKNIQYFGAGTRLSVL.

The table lists this clonotype with many counts. The chain joins TRBV12-3 or TRBV12-4 to TRBJ2-1, with 8 nucleotides matching TRBD2. The CDR3 runs 14 residues. V shed 10 bases and J 6 bases; nucleotides not matched to a gene: 11. CDR3 residues: CATSRAGLANEQFF. The DNA for the CDR3 is TGTGCCACCTCGCGGGCAGGACTAGCCAATGAGCAGTTCTTC.

The chain has TRBV4-1 and TRBJ2-7; TRBD2 agrees at 7 bases. With V trimmed by 1 base and J by 4 bases, 13 bases remained unmatched. This CDR3 is 17 amino acids long. Looked up from germline, CDR1 is MGHRA and CDR2 is YSYEKL. The CDR3 DNA sequence: TGCGCCAGCAGCCAAGGCCGTGCGGGGGTCCTTAGGTACGAGCAGTACTTC. Its translation is CASSQGRAGVLRYEQYF.

This clonotype was recorded at least ten times. The V gene is TRBV29-1, the J gene TRBJ2-3, with 7 bases identical to TRBD2. The germline V gene has CDR1 SQVTM and CDR2 ANQGSEA. V shed 4 bases, J shed 0 bases, and the junction held 7 bases outside the gene matches. The CDR3 sequence is 15 residues long. For the CDR3, the DNA is TGCAGCGTTGGGGCTAGCGGAGTTAGCACAGATACGCAGTATTTT. It specifies CSVGASGVSTDTQYF.

This clonotype has a handful of counts. The J gene is TRBJ1-3, the V gene TRBV6-1; TRBD1 might be the D (5 bases). The CDR3 runs 16 residues. The ends were cut back, 0 bases at V and 9 bases at J, with 18 bases in the middle. CDR1 is MNHNS and CDR2 is SASEGT in the germline V gene. As DNA, the CDR3 is TGTGCCAGCAGTGAAGCGCGCAGGGCCGGCCTAAGCACCATATATTTT. This encodes CASSEARRAGLSTIYF.

This clonotype has a count of ten or more. The V call is TRBV5-5, the J call TRBJ1-6; D uncertain. Germline loops: CDR1 SGHKS, CDR2 YYEKEE (reference sequence). CDR3 size: 15 residues. V was pared by 0 bases and J by 0 bases, with 4 bases between. The CDR3 reads CASSLGSSYNSPLHF. The CDR3 nucleotides are TGTGCCAGCAGCTTGGGGAGCTCCTATAATTCACCCCTCCACTTT.

This clonotype was found many times. The V gene is TRBV27, the J gene TRBJ1-2, with no clear D. The CDR3 contains 16 residues. CDR1 is MNHEY, CDR2 SMNVEV, per germline (reference sequence). The V gene lost 7 bases and the J gene lost 2 bases, with 20 bases spanning the gap. The CDR3 protein is CASKGSPSPRNYGYTF. CDR3 sequence (DNA): TGTGCCAGCAAGGGATCACCCTCTCCAAGGAACTATGGCTACACCTTC.

The CDR3: CSADSGGANYEQYF. DNA for the CDR3: TGCAGTGCGGATAGCGGGGGGGCCAATTACGAGCAGTACTTC. The chain carries TRBV20-1 and TRBJ2-7, with 11 positions matching TRBD2. With 6 bases clipped from V and 4 bases from J, the junction kept 8 bases outside the gene matches. The germline V gene encodes CDR1 DFQATT and CDR2 SNEGSKA (reference sequence). This CDR3 has 14 residues.

This clonotype has a count of ten or more. This rearrangement joins TRBV6-2 or TRBV6-3 to TRBJ2-3; possibly TRBD1 for D (6 bases). Trimming shortened V by 2 bases and J by 6 bases, and 6 bases separated the two germline ends. The length of the CDR3 is 12 residues. CDR1 MNHEY and CDR2 SVGEGT come from the germline V gene. CDR3 protein: CASSYRGDTQYF. The DNA for the CDR3 is TGTGCCAGCAGTTACAGGGGGGATACGCAGTATTTT.